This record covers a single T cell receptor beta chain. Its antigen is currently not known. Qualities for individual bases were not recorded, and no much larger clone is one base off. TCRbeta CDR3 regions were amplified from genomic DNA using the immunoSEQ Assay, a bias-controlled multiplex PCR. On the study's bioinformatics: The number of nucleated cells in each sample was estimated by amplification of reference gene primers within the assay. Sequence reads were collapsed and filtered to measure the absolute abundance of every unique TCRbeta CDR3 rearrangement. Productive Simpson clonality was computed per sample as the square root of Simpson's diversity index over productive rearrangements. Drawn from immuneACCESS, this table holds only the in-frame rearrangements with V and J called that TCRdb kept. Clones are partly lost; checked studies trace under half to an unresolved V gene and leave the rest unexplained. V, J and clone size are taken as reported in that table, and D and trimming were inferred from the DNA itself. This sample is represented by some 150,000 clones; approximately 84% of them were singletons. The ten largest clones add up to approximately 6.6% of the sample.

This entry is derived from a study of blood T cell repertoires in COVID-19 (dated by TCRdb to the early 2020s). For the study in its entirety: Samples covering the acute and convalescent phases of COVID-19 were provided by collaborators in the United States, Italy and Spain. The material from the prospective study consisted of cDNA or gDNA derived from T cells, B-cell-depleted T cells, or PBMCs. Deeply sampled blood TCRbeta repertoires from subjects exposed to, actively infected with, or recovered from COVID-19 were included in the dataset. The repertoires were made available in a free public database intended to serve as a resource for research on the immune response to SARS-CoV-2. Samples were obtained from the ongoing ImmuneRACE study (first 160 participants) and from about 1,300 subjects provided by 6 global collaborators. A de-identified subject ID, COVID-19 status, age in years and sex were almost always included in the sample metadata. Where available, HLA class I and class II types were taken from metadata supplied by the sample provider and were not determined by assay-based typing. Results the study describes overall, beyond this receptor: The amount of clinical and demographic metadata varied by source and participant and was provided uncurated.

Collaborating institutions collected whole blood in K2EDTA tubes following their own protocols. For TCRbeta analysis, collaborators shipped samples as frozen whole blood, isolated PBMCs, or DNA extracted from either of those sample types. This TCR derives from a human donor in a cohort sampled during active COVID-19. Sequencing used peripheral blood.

CDR3 loop: CASSNQGRTGELFF. The nucleotides read TGTGCCAGTAGTAACCAGGGGCGGACCGGGGAGCTGTTTTTT. The rearranged chain carries TRBV19 and TRBJ2-2; 6 matching bases give a weak D call of TRBD1. As encoded in the germline V gene (reference sequence), CDR1 is LNHDA while CDR2 is SQIVND. Trimming takes 4 bases from V and 5 bases from J, and the germline ends sit 11 bases apart. The CDR3 starts with the cysteine, ends with the phenylalanine, and has 14 residues. Just CDR3 DNA is preserved here, 42 bases in frame from base 1. Full variable domain (CDR3 extended with the reference TRBV19 and TRBJ2-2 proteins): DGGITQSPKYLFRKEGQNVTLSCEQNLNHDAMYWYRQDPGQGLRLIYYSQIVNDFQKGDIAEGYSVSREKKESFPLTVTSAQKNPTAFYLCASSNQGRTGELFFGEGSRLTVL.